The rows below give T cell receptor beta chains drawn from one sample of a study of T-cell reconstitution after alpha-beta-depleted transplantation in children. TCRdb independently ran MiXCR on the PCR reads; one entry per CDR3 protein. In the table there are some 500,000 distinct CDR3 sequences, roughly 33% of which are singletons. Sequencing was performed on PBMCs from the stem cell graft donor, taken from the stem cell graft. The receptor source for this set is a human donor who donated a stem cell graft to a child with aplastic anemia. CDR3s include the opening cysteine and the closing phenylalanine or tryptophan. A D gene is named only where the DNA matches it firmly. Size tells how often a clone was seen (once, few, many) or the class of an expanded clone, and some rows leave it out.

J: TRBJ1-1
size: NA
D: NA
V: TRBV6-5
DNA: TGTGCCAGCAGTTATACGAGGGGCCGGATGAACACTGAAGCTTTCTTT
CDR3: CASSYTRGRMNTEAFF

J: TRBJ2-7
size: NA
D: NA
V: TRBV5-1
DNA: TGCGCCAGCGCCCCCCGGACCGCACCCTACGAGCAGTACTTC
CDR3: CASAPRTAPYEQYF

J: TRBJ2-2
size: NA
D: TRBD1
V: TRBV9
DNA: TGTGCCAGCAGTCACCCTCTGAGACGTCCAGGGGGCAAATCTGGGGAGCTGTTTTTT
CDR3: CASSHPLRRPGGKSGELFF

J: TRBJ1-1
size: NA
D: TRBD1
V: TRBV27
DNA: TGTGCCAGCAGTTTATGGGGGACAGGGAACACTGAAGCTTTCTTT
CDR3: CASSLWGTGNTEAFF

J: TRBJ2-1
size: NA
D: NA
V: TRBV7-8
DNA: TGTGCCAGCAGCTTAGGGGGACCATGGAGGAGGGCCAATGAGCAGTTCTTC
CDR3: CASSLGGPWRRANEQFF

J: TRBJ1-1
size: NA
D: TRBD1
V: TRBV20-1
DNA: TGCAGTGCTGCAGGGGGTGGCACTGAAGCTTTCTTT
CDR3: CSAAGGGTEAFF

J: TRBJ1-1
size: NA
D: NA
V: TRBV6-2/TRBV6-3
DNA: TGTGCCAGCAGAACGACAGGTTTGGGTGTGTACACTGAAGCTTTCTTT
CDR3: CASRTTGLGVYTEAFF

J: TRBJ2-3
size: few
D: TRBD2
V: TRBV7-2
DNA: TGTGCCAGCAGCGAAGCGGGACTAGCCCCGGGGGATACGCAGTATTTT
CDR3: CASSEAGLAPGDTQYF

J: TRBJ1-3
size: NA
D: NA
V: TRBV28
DNA: TGTGCCAGCAGTTTATCGCTATATATCTCTGGAAACACCATATATTTT
CDR3: CASSLSLYISGNTIYF

J: TRBJ2-2
size: few
D: TRBD1
V: TRBV5-5
DNA: TGTGCCAGCAGCTGGGGACAGGGGGTCACCGGGGAGCTGTTTTTT
CDR3: CASSWGQGVTGELFF

J: TRBJ2-1
size: few
D: NA
V: TRBV28
DNA: TGTGCCAGCAGTTTCACAGGGGGGGCCTACAATGAGCAGTTCTTC
CDR3: CASSFTGGAYNEQFF

J: TRBJ2-5
size: NA
D: TRBD1
V: TRBV7-3
DNA: TGTGCCAGCAGCGCACAGGGGGCGCGGGAGACCCAGTACTTC
CDR3: CASSAQGARETQYF

J: TRBJ1-4
size: few
D: NA
V: TRBV7-6
DNA: TGTGCCAGCAGCTCCCCTGGTGAAAAACTGTTTTTT
CDR3: CASSSPGEKLFF

J: TRBJ1-2
size: NA
D: TRBD1
V: TRBV6-6
DNA: TGTGCCAGCAGGAACAGGGGGCAGAGTGGCTACACCTTC
CDR3: CASRNRGQSGYTF

J: TRBJ2-5
size: few
D: NA
V: TRBV12-3/TRBV12-4
DNA: TGTGCCAGCAGTAAGACATGGGGGATTCAAGAGACCCAGTACTTC
CDR3: CASSKTWGIQETQYF

J: TRBJ2-3
size: NA
D: NA
V: TRBV5-1
DNA: TGCGCCAGCGGCCGTGTCGACAGTTCAACAGATACGCAGTATTTT
CDR3: CASGRVDSSTDTQYF

J: TRBJ1-1
size: once
D: NA
V: TRBV5-1
DNA: TGCGCCAGCAGCTTAGACCCGGCAGGGGACACTGAAGCTTTCTTT
CDR3: CASSLDPAGDTEAFF

J: TRBJ2-1
size: NA
D: TRBD2
V: TRBV10-3
DNA: TGTGCCCCACGGGAAGCTAGCGGGAGGCTGGTGGGCAATGAGCAGTTCTTC
CDR3: CAPREASGRLVGNEQFF

J: TRBJ1-2
size: few
D: NA
V: TRBV7-2
DNA: TGTGCCAGCAGCTTAAATCCTGGAGGGGGGTATGGCTACACCTTC
CDR3: CASSLNPGGGYGYTF

J: TRBJ1-5
size: NA
D: NA
V: TRBV4-3
DNA: TGCGCCAGCAGCCAGGGTAAGGGAAGCAATCAGCCCCAGCATTTT
CDR3: CASSQGKGSNQPQHF

J: TRBJ1-5
size: NA
D: NA
V: TRBV25-1
DNA: TGTGCCAGCAGTGAGGGCGGGCTTGGCAATCAGCCCCAGCATTTT
CDR3: CASSEGGLGNQPQHF

J: TRBJ1-2
size: few
D: NA
V: TRBV4-3
DNA: TGCGCCAGCAGCCAAGGAGTTGGGGGGGCGGGGGTCTATGGCTACACCTTC
CDR3: CASSQGVGGAGVYGYTF

J: TRBJ1-1
size: few
D: TRBD1
V: TRBV15
DNA: TGTGCCACCAGCAGAGATGGGGGGACAGGGCCTACTGAAGCTTTCTTT
CDR3: CATSRDGGTGPTEAFF

J: TRBJ2-1
size: NA
D: NA
V: TRBV12-3/TRBV12-4
DNA: TGTGCCAGCAGTTTTGGTGAGGCCCTGGGGCAGTTCTTC
CDR3: CASSFGEALGQFF

J: TRBJ2-5
size: few
D: TRBD2
V: TRBV7-2
DNA: TGTGCCAGCAGCCCAGGGGGACTAGCGGGCAGGGAGACCCAGTACTTC
CDR3: CASSPGGLAGRETQYF

J: TRBJ2-1
size: NA
D: NA
V: TRBV18
DNA: TGTGCCAGCTCTCCAAACGGGATAGGGCAGTTCTTC
CDR3: CASSPNGIGQFF

J: TRBJ2-7
size: few
D: NA
V: TRBV15
DNA: TGTGCCACCAGCAGACCTACTAGGCCGACTGTCTACGAGCAGTACTTC
CDR3: CATSRPTRPTVYEQYF

J: TRBJ1-6
size: few
D: NA
V: TRBV20-1
DNA: TGCAGTGCTAGATCGGTAAAAGGGGCCTATAATTCACCCCTCCACTTT
CDR3: CSARSVKGAYNSPLHF

J: TRBJ2-1
size: once
D: TRBD2
V: TRBV24-1
DNA: TGTGCCACCAGTGATTTAGGCGCGGGAGGGTCCTACAATGAGCAGTTCTTC
CDR3: CATSDLGAGGSYNEQFF

J: TRBJ1-1
size: once
D: TRBD1
V: TRBV20-1
DNA: TGCAGTGCTAGAGAGGCAGGGGGGATGACTGAAGCTTTCTTT
CDR3: CSAREAGGMTEAFF

J: TRBJ2-1
size: NA
D: TRBD1
V: TRBV6-4
DNA: TGTGCCAGCAGTGAAATTGCCGTCAGGGGGGAGCAGTTCTTC
CDR3: CASSEIAVRGEQFF

J: TRBJ2-1
size: NA
D: TRBD2
V: TRBV9
DNA: TGTGCCAGCAGCGTCACGAGAGCGGGAGTCGATGAGCAGTTCTTC
CDR3: CASSVTRAGVDEQFF

J: TRBJ2-7
size: few
D: NA
V: TRBV12-3/TRBV12-4
DNA: TGTGCCAGCAGTTTGCAAACCGGGACCGGGGAGCAGTACTTC
CDR3: CASSLQTGTGEQYF

J: TRBJ2-1
size: many
D: TRBD2
V: TRBV6-2/TRBV6-3
DNA: TGTGCCAGCAGTCCCGGGACTAACAATGAGCAGTTCTTC
CDR3: CASSPGTNNEQFF

J: TRBJ2-2
size: NA
D: NA
V: TRBV12-3/TRBV12-4
DNA: TGTGCCAGCAGTGGGCAGGGTTGGCCCGGGGAGCTGTTTTTT
CDR3: CASSGQGWPGELFF

J: TRBJ1-4
size: few
D: NA
V: TRBV5-1
DNA: TGCGCCAGCAGCTTGGATCAGACAACTAATGAAAAACTGTTTTTT
CDR3: CASSLDQTTNEKLFF

J: TRBJ2-7
size: many
D: NA
V: TRBV2
DNA: TGTGCCAGCTTTGTTAGCAGGCATTCCGCCTACGAGCAGTACTTC
CDR3: CASFVSRHSAYEQYF

J: TRBJ2-3
size: NA
D: TRBD1
V: TRBV7-2
DNA: TGTGCCAGCAGCGAGACAGGGGAAAGCACAGATACGCAGTATTTT
CDR3: CASSETGESTDTQYF

J: TRBJ2-1
size: NA
D: TRBD2
V: TRBV20-1
DNA: TGCAGTGCTACAGTACTGGCGGGAGGATTGGGGACAAGGGTTGAGCAGTTCTTC
CDR3: CSATVLAGGLGTRVEQFF

J: TRBJ1-4
size: NA
D: NA
V: TRBV27
DNA: TGTGCCAGCACTCACACCTGGGGAGACGATGAAAAACTGTTTTTT
CDR3: CASTHTWGDDEKLFF

J: TRBJ1-5
size: few
D: TRBD1
V: TRBV10-2
DNA: TGCGCCAGCAGTGAGTCGTTGGGACAGGGGGGAAGCAATCAGCCCCAGCATTTT
CDR3: CASSESLGQGGSNQPQHF

J: TRBJ1-1
size: NA
D: NA
V: TRBV7-2
DNA: TGTGCCAGCAGCTCCCGAGCGGGGGCTGTCACTGAAGCTTTCTTT
CDR3: CASSSRAGAVTEAFF

J: TRBJ2-1
size: few
D: TRBD2
V: TRBV29-1
DNA: TGCAGCGTAAATGGAGCGGGAGCCGGCGCCAATGAGCAGTTCTTC
CDR3: CSVNGAGAGANEQFF

J: TRBJ2-5
size: NA
D: TRBD2
V: TRBV29-1
DNA: TGCAGCGCCGCCCTGTCCGGGACTAGAAGCCAAGAGACCCAGTACTTC
CDR3: CSAALSGTRSQETQYF

J: TRBJ1-5
size: NA
D: TRBD1
V: TRBV6-2/TRBV6-3
DNA: TGTGCCAGCAGCCTGGGACAGCGAAATCAGCCCCAGCATTTT
CDR3: CASSLGQRNQPQHF

J: TRBJ1-4
size: few
D: TRBD1
V: TRBV20-1
DNA: TGCAGTGCTAGGGACAGGCGGGGAGCAACTAATGAAAAACTGTTTTTT
CDR3: CSARDRRGATNEKLFF

J: TRBJ2-2
size: once
D: NA
V: TRBV5-5
DNA: TGTGCCAGCAGCTTACGGGAGATTATCCCCGGGGAGCTGTTTTTT
CDR3: CASSLREIIPGELFF

J: TRBJ2-1
size: NA
D: TRBD2
V: TRBV6-2/TRBV6-3
DNA: TGTGCCAGCAGTCTTGCGGGAGGGCATAATGAGTGGCAGTTCTTC
CDR3: CASSLAGGHNEWQFF

J: TRBJ2-1
size: NA
D: NA
V: TRBV5-1
DNA: TGCGCCAGCAGCTTGGAGCCGGATAGGGAGCAGTTCTTC
CDR3: CASSLEPDREQFF

J: TRBJ1-1
size: NA
D: TRBD1
V: TRBV20-1
DNA: TGCAGTGCTAGAGACATGACAGGGGGCACTGAAGCTTTCTTT
CDR3: CSARDMTGGTEAFF

J: TRBJ2-3
size: NA
D: NA
V: TRBV18
DNA: TGTGCCAGCTCACCGTCGGCGCAAGGCACAGATACGCAGTATTTT
CDR3: CASSPSAQGTDTQYF

J: TRBJ2-3
size: few
D: TRBD2
V: TRBV9
DNA: TGTGCCAGCAGCGTAGCCCTAGCGGGAAGAGATACGCAGTATTTT
CDR3: CASSVALAGRDTQYF

J: TRBJ1-5
size: NA
D: NA
V: TRBV27
DNA: TGTGCCAGCAGTTTATCGGGGGATGCGTACAATCAGCCCCAGCATTTT
CDR3: CASSLSGDAYNQPQHF

J: TRBJ2-7
size: NA
D: NA
V: TRBV13
DNA: TGTGCCAGCAGCTTAGCGGTAGGAGTTTCTTACGAGCAGTACTTC
CDR3: CASSLAVGVSYEQYF

J: TRBJ1-1
size: NA
D: NA
V: TRBV29-1
DNA: TGCAGCGTTGAAAGAAGTTATAGTCCTGAAGCTTTCTTT
CDR3: CSVERSYSPEAFF

J: TRBJ2-5
size: NA
D: TRBD1
V: TRBV5-6
DNA: TGTGCCAGCAGCTTAACTTTGACAGGGGGAGAGACCCAGTACTTC
CDR3: CASSLTLTGGETQYF

J: TRBJ2-4
size: NA
D: NA
V: TRBV29-1
DNA: TGCAGCGTTGACGGGGTAGACGGCAAAAACATTCAGTACTTC
CDR3: CSVDGVDGKNIQYF

J: TRBJ1-1
size: NA
D: NA
V: TRBV25-1
DNA: TGTGCCAGCGGACATCTGAACACTGAAGCTTTCTTT
CDR3: CASGHLNTEAFF

J: TRBJ2-5
size: once
D: TRBD2
V: TRBV7-2
DNA: TGTGCCAGCAGCTTAGTGGGGCGGGAGGATGAGACCCAGTACTTC
CDR3: CASSLVGREDETQYF